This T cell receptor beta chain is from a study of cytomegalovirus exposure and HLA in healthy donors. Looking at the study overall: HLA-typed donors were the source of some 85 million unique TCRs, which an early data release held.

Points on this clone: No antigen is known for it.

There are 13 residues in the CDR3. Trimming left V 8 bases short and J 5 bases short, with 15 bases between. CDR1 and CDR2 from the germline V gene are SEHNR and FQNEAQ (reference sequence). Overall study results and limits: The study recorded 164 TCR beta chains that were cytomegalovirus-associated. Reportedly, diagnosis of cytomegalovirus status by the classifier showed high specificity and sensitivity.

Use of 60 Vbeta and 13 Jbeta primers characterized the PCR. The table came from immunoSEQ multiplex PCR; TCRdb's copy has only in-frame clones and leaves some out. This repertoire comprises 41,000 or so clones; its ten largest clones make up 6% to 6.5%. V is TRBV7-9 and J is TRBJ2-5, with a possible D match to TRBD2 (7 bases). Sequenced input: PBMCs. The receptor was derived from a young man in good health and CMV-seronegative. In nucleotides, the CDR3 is TGTGCCAGCTCAAGGGGGGAGGGGGAGACCCAGTACTTC. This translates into CASSRGEGETQYF.